The source of this T cell receptor (beta chain) is a study of blood T cell repertoires in COVID-19. Trimming at V came to 3 bases and at J to 0 bases, leaving 10 bases not matched to a gene. The CDR3 extends over 18 amino acids. The germline V gene has CDR1 LNHDA and CDR2 SQIVND (reference sequence). Some clones are missing from TCRdb's copy, which holds only in-frame ones; the method was immunoSEQ multiplex PCR. The sample carries more than 85,000 clones, around 89% recorded once. V and J are TRBV19 and TRBJ1-3; 8 bases line up with TRBD1. The receptor was isolated from a human donor in a cohort sampled during active COVID-19. Sequencing was done on a sample of peripheral blood. This CDR3 is CASSIRTGTFSSGNTIYF. In DNA, the CDR3 is TGTGCCAGTAGTATCCGGACAGGGACCTTTAGCTCTGGAAACACCATATATTTT. Variable domain in full (rest from reference TRBV19 and TRBJ1-3): DGGITQSPKYLFRKEGQNVTLSCEQNLNHDAMYWYRQDPGQGLRLIYYSQIVNDFQKGDIAEGYSVSREKKESFPLTVTSAQKNPTAFYLCASSIRTGTFSSGNTIYFGEGSWLTVV.